These 24 T cell receptor beta chains originate from one sample sequenced in a study of blood T cell repertoires in COVID-19 (dated by TCRdb to the early 2020s). Library method: the immunoSEQ multiplex PCR assay. What TCRdb holds here is the immuneACCESS table cut down to in-frame rearrangements. Part of the clones is not present; checked against another copy, under half of the missing clones reflect an unresolved V gene, and the others are unexplained. This sample gives about 230,000 clones in total; around four fifths of them show up just once. The biggest ten clones account for around 2.5% of the sample. The sample taken for sequencing was peripheral blood. The source of these receptors is a woman between 70 and 85 years old with active or convalescent COVID-19.

The CDR3 region is CASSPQGDQPQHF. The DNA for the CDR3 is TGTGCCAGCAGTCCACAGGGGGATCAGCCCCAGCATTTT. This chain uses TRBV7-2 with TRBJ1-5; TRBD1 aligns across 8 bases. CDR1 and CDR2 (germline): SGHTA, FQGNSA. The CDR3 extends over 13 amino acids. Trimming removed 6 bases from V and 5 bases from J; junction bases left unmatched: 3.

The chain uses TRBV7-2 and TRBJ1-1; D is uncertain. This CDR3 contains 13 residues. V gave up 4 bases and J gave up 12 bases, with 18 bases separating them. Germline lookup yields CDR1 SGHTA and CDR2 FQGNSA. The CDR3 here is CASSSMFPGISFF. The CDR3, as DNA: TGTGCCAGCAGCTCTATGTTTCCAGGCATATCTTTCTTT. Looking up the rest from reference TRBV7-2 and TRBJ1-1 gives the full variable domain: GAGVSQSPSNKVTEKGKDVELRCDPISGHTALYWYRQSLGQGLEFLIYFQGNSAPDKSGLPSDRFSAERTGGSVSTLTIQRTQQEDSAVYLCASSSMFPGISFFGQGTRLTVV.

The chain uses TRBV19 and TRBJ2-1, with TRBD2 as a possible D gene (6 bases). This CDR3 contains 14 residues. Trimming removed 6 bases from V and 12 bases from J, with 21 bases in between. Germline V lookup: CDR1 LNHDA, CDR2 SQIVND (reference sequence). The CDR3 protein is CASRGLMLYGGQFF. The CDR3, as DNA: TGTGCCAGTAGGGGACTGATGCTTTACGGGGGGCAGTTCTTC. Complete variable domain (other parts from reference TRBV19 and TRBJ2-1): DGGITQSPKYLFRKEGQNVTLSCEQNLNHDAMYWYRQDPGQGLRLIYYSQIVNDFQKGDIAEGYSVSREKKESFPLTVTSAQKNPTAFYLCASRGLMLYGGQFFGPGTRLTVL.

This clone was detected once. This chain uses TRBV18 with TRBJ1-6; a possible D gene is TRBD1 (5 bases). CDR1 is KGHSH, CDR2 LQKENI, per germline. The CDR3 contains 15 residues. Trimming stripped 3 bases from V and 5 bases from J, with 11 bases between. In DNA, the CDR3 is TGTGCCAGCTCACCGGTGCGGGACGATAATTCACCCCTCCACTTT. Translation gives CASSPVRDDNSPLHF.

This clone was recorded at least ten times. Other DNA sequences in this sample translate to the same CDR3. The chain uses TRBV7-3 and TRBJ2-2, with 9 bases matching TRBD2. V lost 5 bases and J lost 3; bases outside the gene matches: 4. Germline CDR1 is SGHTA and CDR2 is FQGTGA. The CDR3 sequence is 15 residues long. CDR3 nucleotide sequence: TGTGCCAGCAGCCCGCGGACTAGCGACACCGGGGAGCTGTTTTTT. Protein sequence: CASSPRTSDTGELFF.

The chain uses TRBV21-1 and TRBJ1-2. TRBV21-1 is shown as a pseudogene. The CDR3 runs 15 residues. CDR3 in DNA: TGTGCCAGCAGCAACCTTAAGAGGTTAATAGAGGGCTACACCTTC. Protein sequence: CASSNLKRLIEGYTF.

This chain links TRBV5-1 with TRBJ2-1; 10 bases match TRBD2. Germline V gene lookup returns CDR1 SGHRS and CDR2 YFSETQ. V lost 0 bases to trimming and J lost 7 bases; unmatched junction nucleotides: 1. There are 14 residues in the CDR3. CDR3 protein: CASSLVLAGNEQFF. The CDR3 nucleotides read TGCGCCAGCAGCTTGGTACTAGCGGGAAATGAGCAGTTCTTC. The whole variable domain, remainder taken from reference TRBV5-1 and TRBJ2-1, is KAGVTQTPRYLIKTRGQQVTLSCSPISGHRSVSWYQQTPGQGLQFLFEYFSETQRNKGNFPGRFSGRQFSNSRSEMNVSTLELGDSALYLCASSLVLAGNEQFFGPGTRLTVL.

The chain employs TRBV5-1 and TRBJ2-2; weak D call: TRBD1 (6 bases). Between the trimmed V and J ends, which lost 1 base and 3 bases, there was a span of 7 bases. The V gene's germline CDR1 is SGHRS and CDR2 YFSETQ. The CDR3 is 14 amino acids. CDR3 DNA sequence: TGCGCCAGCAGCTTGAACAGGGACACCGGGGAGCTGTTTTTT. Its protein product is CASSLNRDTGELFF.

The chain combines TRBV28 with TRBJ2-2; 11 bases agree with TRBD2. This CDR3 has 15 amino acids. With 5 bases clipped from V and 4 bases from J, the junction kept 3 bases outside the gene matches. The V gene's germline CDR1 is MDHEN and CDR2 SYDVKM. The CDR3 bases are TGTGCCAGCAGTCTAGCGGGAGGCGGCACCGGGGAGCTGTTTTTT. Protein sequence: CASSLAGGGTGELFF.

This sequence joins TRBV5-1 and TRBJ1-1, with D perhaps TRBD1 (6 bases). Germline assignment: CDR1 SGHRS and CDR2 YFSETQ. Trimming removed 4 bases at V and 0 bases at J, with 13 bases between. The CDR3 has 15 amino acids. CDR3 sequence reads: CASSLAGALNTEAFF. CDR3 DNA: TGCGCCAGCAGCCTCGCAGGGGCCCTGAACACTGAAGCTTTCTTT. Variable domain in full (rest from reference TRBV5-1 and TRBJ1-1): KAGVTQTPRYLIKTRGQQVTLSCSPISGHRSVSWYQQTPGQGLQFLFEYFSETQRNKGNFPGRFSGRQFSNSRSEMNVSTLELGDSALYLCASSLAGALNTEAFFGQGTRLTVV.

The chain couples TRBV20-1 to TRBJ2-2, with D unclear. This CDR3 has 11 residues. The ends were cut back, 6 bases at V and 9 bases at J, with 11 bases in the middle. Germline-derived CDR1 and CDR2 are DFQATT and SNEGSKA (reference sequence). Written as DNA, the CDR3 is TGCAGTGCGTTAGTCAACCGGGAGCTGTTTTTT. It translates to CSALVNRELFF.

The chain links TRBV27 to TRBJ2-7; 9 nucleotides match TRBD1. Germline-derived CDR1 and CDR2 are MNHEY and SMNVEV (reference sequence). Trimming removed 4 bases from V and 5 bases from J; junction bases left unmatched: 3. This CDR3 is 13 amino acids long. CDR3 nucleotides: TGTGCCAGCAGTTGGGACAGGGCGGACGAGCAGTACTTC. This encodes CASSWDRADEQYF.

The chain recombines TRBV5-1 with TRBJ1-6; 7 nucleotides line up with TRBD1. The junction had 12 bases not matched to a gene; V was cut back by 4 bases and J by 5 bases. Germline-derived CDR1 and CDR2 are SGHRS and YFSETQ. The CDR3 is made up of 17 amino acids. The CDR3 nucleotides read TGCGCCAGCAGCCTATCGACAGGGCCGGAAAATAATTCACCCCTCCACTTT. This codes for CASSLSTGPENNSPLHF.

The chain carries TRBV14 and TRBJ2-3; 12 bases are a match to TRBD2. The CDR3 runs to 19 residues. V trimming: 3 bases; J trimming: 3 bases; junction bases outside the gene matches: 13. The germline V gene has CDR1 SGHDN and CDR2 FVKESK. CDR3 coding DNA: TGTGCCAGCAGCCACGACCTAGCGGGGGGGGGAAGAAGAACAGATACGCAGTATTTT. This translates into CASSHDLAGGGRRTDTQYF.

In DNA, the CDR3 is TGTGCCAGCAGCCAAGACAGGGTGGGAGAGCAGTACTTC. This sequence encodes CASSQDRVGEQYF. This chain joins TRBV16 and TRBJ2-7, with TRBD1 identical over 7 bases. J was trimmed by 7 bases and V by 2 bases; bases with no gene match: 5. The CDR3 is made up of 13 amino acids. Germline assignment: CDR1 KGHSY and CDR2 FQNENV.

J is TRBJ2-7 and V is TRBV5-1; 9 nucleotides align to TRBD1. V lost 4 bases to trimming and J lost 5 bases; unmatched junction nucleotides: 7. This CDR3 region has 14 residues. Germline CDR1 is SGHRS and CDR2 is YFSETQ. The DNA of the CDR3 is TGCGCCAGCAGCCCCGGGACAGGGTGGCACGAGCAGTACTTC. It codes for CASSPGTGWHEQYF.

The V call is TRBV7-9, the J call TRBJ2-5, with TRBD1 identical over 7 bases. Trimming removed 5 bases from V and 5 bases from J; junction bases left unmatched: 17. The CDR3 is made up of 17 amino acids. Germline V gene data show CDR1 as SEHNR and CDR2 as FQNEAQ (reference sequence). The chain's CDR3 is CASSLGGEGAEQETQYF. CDR3 sequence (DNA): TGTGCCAGCAGCCTAGGGGGTGAGGGGGCGGAACAGGAGACCCAGTACTTC.

This chain links TRBV19 with TRBJ2-2, with 7 bases identical to TRBD1. The CDR3 spans 13 residues. V lost 7 bases to trimming and J lost 6 bases; unmatched junction nucleotides: 5. The germline gives CDR1 LNHDA, CDR2 SQIVND (reference sequence). CDR3 region: CASTRGRAGELFF. In DNA form, the CDR3 reads TGTGCCAGTACAAGGGGGCGGGCCGGGGAGCTGTTTTTT. The whole variable domain, remainder taken from reference TRBV19 and TRBJ2-2, is DGGITQSPKYLFRKEGQNVTLSCEQNLNHDAMYWYRQDPGQGLRLIYYSQIVNDFQKGDIAEGYSVSREKKESFPLTVTSAQKNPTAFYLCASTRGRAGELFFGEGSRLTVL.

This CDR3 reads CAILGGVYGNEQYF. CDR3 coding DNA: TGTGCCATCCTAGGTGGTGTATACGGTAACGAGCAGTACTTC. This chain connects TRBV28 to TRBJ2-7; D is uncertain. Per germline, CDR1 MDHEN and CDR2 SYDVKM. Trimming removed 10 bases at V and 5 bases at J, with 21 bases between. This CDR3 contains 14 residues. Together with reference TRBV28 and TRBJ2-7, the CDR3 gives the full variable domain: DVKVTQSSRYLVKRTGEKVFLECVQDMDHENMFWYRQDPGLGLRLIYFSYDVKMKEKGDIPEGYSVSREKKERFSLILESASTNQTSMYLCAILGGVYGNEQYFGPGTRLTVT.

The V call is TRBV5-8, the J call TRBJ1-6; 8 nucleotides agree with TRBD1. J was trimmed by 10 bases and V by 2 bases; bases with no gene match: 5. The germline V gene encodes CDR1 SGHTS and CDR2 YDEGEE. There are 14 residues in the CDR3. The CDR3 region is CASSLGQGWSPLHF. For the CDR3, the DNA is TGTGCCAGCAGCTTAGGACAGGGTTGGTCACCCCTCCACTTT.

The chain couples TRBV21-1 to TRBJ1-2. TRBV21-1 is reported as a pseudogene. This CDR3 region has 13 residues. The CDR3 coding sequence is TGTGCCAGCAGCAAACGGGGGGAGAGGGGCTACACCTTC. Translation: CASSKRGERGYTF.

The chain employs TRBV5-5 and TRBJ1-2, with a possible D match to TRBD1 (5 bases). V lost 3 bases to trimming and J lost 3 bases, with 15 bases between them. The V gene's germline CDR1 is SGHKS and CDR2 YYEKEE (reference sequence). This CDR3 region has 15 residues. In DNA, the CDR3 is TGTGCCAGCAGCTCTAGCCGGGGAGGGGACTATGGCTACACCTTC. Translating gives CASSSSRGGDYGYTF.

This chain uses TRBV14 with TRBJ1-6; D is undetermined. The CDR3 is made up of 15 amino acids. Germline CDR1 and CDR2: SGHDN and FVKESK. V was clipped by 3 bases and J by 10 bases, with 16 bases between them. The CDR3 DNA reads as TGTGCCAGCAGCCAGGACGGGGATGTGGGGTCACCCCTCCACTTT. Translated: CASSQDGDVGSPLHF.

The chain recombines TRBV27 with TRBJ2-4; D not resolved. V lost 4 bases, J lost 9 bases, and 7 bases lay in between. This CDR3 is built from 11 residues. Germline lookup yields CDR1 MNHEY and CDR2 SMNVEV (reference sequence). CDR3 in amino acids: CASSSDSIQYF. In DNA, the CDR3 is TGTGCCAGCAGTTCCGACTCCATTCAGTACTTC.